This T cell receptor beta chain originates from a study of lymphopenia after photon versus proton radiotherapy. CDR3 length: 13 residues. V was trimmed by 4 bases and J by 0 bases, leaving 6 bases between them. CDR1 and CDR2 from the germline V gene are MNHEY and SVGAGI. There are a few counts of this clone. Sequenced by immunoSEQ multiplex PCR; TCRdb stores in-frame clones only, minus some. This sample has approximately 30,000 clones, with about four fifths found just once. Sequencing used peripheral blood, obtained from a patient treated with photon-based radiotherapy. The clonotype comes from a man over 45 with gastric cancer. This chain uses TRBV6-5 with TRBJ1-2; D gene uncertain. CDR3 residues: CASSLLPNYGYTF. The CDR3 DNA reads TGTGCCAGCAGTTTATTACCTAACTATGGCTACACCTTC.